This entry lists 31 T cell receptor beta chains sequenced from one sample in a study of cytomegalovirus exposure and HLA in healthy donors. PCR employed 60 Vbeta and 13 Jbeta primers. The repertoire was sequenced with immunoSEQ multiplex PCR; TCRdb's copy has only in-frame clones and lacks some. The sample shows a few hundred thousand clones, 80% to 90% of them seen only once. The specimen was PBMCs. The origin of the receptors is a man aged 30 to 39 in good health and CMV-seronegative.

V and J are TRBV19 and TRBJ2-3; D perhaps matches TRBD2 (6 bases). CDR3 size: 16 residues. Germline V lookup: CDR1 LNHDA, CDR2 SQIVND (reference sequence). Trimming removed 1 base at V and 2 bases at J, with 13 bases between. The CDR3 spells CASSIGLGRLTDTQYF. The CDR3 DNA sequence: TGTGCCAGTAGTATAGGACTAGGAAGGCTCACAGATACGCAGTATTTT.

The CDR3 DNA follows: TGTGCCAGCAGCTTAACAGCCACTTTGAGAGAAGCTTTCTTT. It translates to CASSLTATLREAFF. The chain has TRBV11-1 and TRBJ1-1; no reliable D call. Looked up from germline, CDR1 is SGHAT and CDR2 is FQDESV (reference sequence). Deletions cut 2 bases from V and 8 bases from J, with 15 bases between. The length of the CDR3 is 14 residues. The variable domain in full, with the rest retrieved from reference TRBV11-1 and TRBJ1-1, is EAEVAQSPRYKITEKSQAVAFWCDPISGHATLYWYRQILGQGPELLVQFQDESVVDDSQLPKDRFSAERLKGVDSTLKIQPAELGDSAMYLCASSLTATLREAFFGQGTRLTVV.

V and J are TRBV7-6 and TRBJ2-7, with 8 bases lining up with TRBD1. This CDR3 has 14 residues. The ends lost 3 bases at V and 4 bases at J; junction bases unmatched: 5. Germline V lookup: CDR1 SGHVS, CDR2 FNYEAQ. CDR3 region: CASSLGQEGYEQYF. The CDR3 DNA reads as TGTGCCAGCAGCTTGGGACAGGAAGGATACGAGCAGTACTTC.

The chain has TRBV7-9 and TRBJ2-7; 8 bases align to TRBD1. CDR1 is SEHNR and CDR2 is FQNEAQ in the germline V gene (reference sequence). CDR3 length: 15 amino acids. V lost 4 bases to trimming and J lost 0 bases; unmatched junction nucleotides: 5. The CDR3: CASSSDRGSSYEQYF. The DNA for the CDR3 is TGTGCCAGCAGCTCTGACAGGGGAAGCTCCTACGAGCAGTACTTC.

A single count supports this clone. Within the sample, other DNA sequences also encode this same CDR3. The CDR3 sequence is CASSPGPYEQYF. The CDR3 bases are TGTGCCAGCAGCCCTGGGCCTTACGAGCAGTACTTC. V is TRBV7-8 and J is TRBJ2-7, with D hard to call. The V end lost 5 bases, the J end lost 4 bases, and 9 bases lay between the germline ends. CDR1 is SGHVS and CDR2 is FQNEAQ in the germline V gene. The CDR3 has 12 residues.

CDR3 bases: TGTACTAGCAGCTTTACATTAAAAGAGACCCAGTACTTC. Its protein is CTSSFTLKETQYF. The chain links TRBV7-7 to TRBJ2-5; tentatively, D is TRBD2 (6 bases). The CDR3 consists of 13 residues. Germline V gene data show CDR1 as SSHAT and CDR2 as FNYEAQ (reference sequence).

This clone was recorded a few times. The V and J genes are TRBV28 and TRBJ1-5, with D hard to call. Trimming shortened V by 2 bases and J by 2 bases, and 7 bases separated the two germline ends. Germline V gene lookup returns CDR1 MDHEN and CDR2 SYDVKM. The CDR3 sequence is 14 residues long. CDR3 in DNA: TGTGCCAGCAGTTTAGGTGTAGGCAATCAGCCCCAGCATTTT. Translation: CASSLGVGNQPQHF.

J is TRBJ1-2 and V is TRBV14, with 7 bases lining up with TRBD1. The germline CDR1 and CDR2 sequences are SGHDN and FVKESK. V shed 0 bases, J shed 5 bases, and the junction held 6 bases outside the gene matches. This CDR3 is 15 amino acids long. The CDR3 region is CASSQEGGQNYGYTF. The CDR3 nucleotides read TGTGCCAGCAGCCAAGAGGGGGGACAGAATTATGGCTACACCTTC.

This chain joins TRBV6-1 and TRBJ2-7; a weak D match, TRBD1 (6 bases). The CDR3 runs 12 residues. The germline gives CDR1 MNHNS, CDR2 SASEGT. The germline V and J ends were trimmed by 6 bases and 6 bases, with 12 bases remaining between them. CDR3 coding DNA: TGTGCCAGCAGCAGGGGCTCCCTCGAGCAGTACTTC. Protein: CASSRGSLEQYF.

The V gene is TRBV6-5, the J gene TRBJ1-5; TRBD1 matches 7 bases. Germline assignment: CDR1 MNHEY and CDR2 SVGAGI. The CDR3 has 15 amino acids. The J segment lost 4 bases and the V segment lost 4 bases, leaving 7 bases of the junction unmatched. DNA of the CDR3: TGTGCCAGCAGTTCGTCCCCAGGGGGTAATCAGCCCCAGCATTTT. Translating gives CASSSSPGGNQPQHF.

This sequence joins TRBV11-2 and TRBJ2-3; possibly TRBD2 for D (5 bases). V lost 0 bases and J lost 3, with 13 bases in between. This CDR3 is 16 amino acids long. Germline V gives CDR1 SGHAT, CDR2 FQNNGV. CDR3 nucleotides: TGTGCCAGCAGCTTAGATCGGGGAGAGCGGACAGATACGCAGTATTTT. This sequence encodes CASSLDRGERTDTQYF. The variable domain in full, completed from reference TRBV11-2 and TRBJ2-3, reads EAGVAQSPRYKIIEKRQSVAFWCNPISGHATLYWYQQILGQGPKLLIQFQNNGVVDDSQLPKDRFSAERLKGVDSTLKIQPAKLEDSAVYLCASSLDRGERTDTQYFGPGTRLTVL.

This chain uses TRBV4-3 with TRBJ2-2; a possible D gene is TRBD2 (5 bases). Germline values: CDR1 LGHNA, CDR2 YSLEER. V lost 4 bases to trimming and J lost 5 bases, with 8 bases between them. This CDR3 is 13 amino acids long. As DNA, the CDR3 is TGCGCCAGCAGCCGACGCGGGACCGGGGAGCTGTTTTTT. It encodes CASSRRGTGELFF.

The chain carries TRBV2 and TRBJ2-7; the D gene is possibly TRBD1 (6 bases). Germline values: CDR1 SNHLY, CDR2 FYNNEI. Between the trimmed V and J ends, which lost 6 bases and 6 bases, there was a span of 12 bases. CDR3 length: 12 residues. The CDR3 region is CASRQDSSEQYF. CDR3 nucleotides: TGTGCCAGCAGACAGGACAGTTCCGAGCAGTACTTC.

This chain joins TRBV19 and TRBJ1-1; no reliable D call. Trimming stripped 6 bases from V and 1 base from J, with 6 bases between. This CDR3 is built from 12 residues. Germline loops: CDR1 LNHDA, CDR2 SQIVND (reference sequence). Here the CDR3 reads CASSYRNTEAFF. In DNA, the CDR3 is TGTGCCAGTAGCTACAGGAACACTGAAGCTTTCTTT.

The CDR3 loop is CASSEDGTAYSGYTF. The CDR3 nucleotides are TGTGCCAGCAGTGAAGACGGGACAGCTTATTCTGGCTACACCTTC. The gene calls are TRBV2 and TRBJ1-2; 7 bases match TRBD1. CDR1 is SNHLY and CDR2 is FYNNEI in the germline V gene. V trimming: 1 base; J trimming: 7 bases; junction bases outside the gene matches: 9. The CDR3 sequence is 15 residues long.

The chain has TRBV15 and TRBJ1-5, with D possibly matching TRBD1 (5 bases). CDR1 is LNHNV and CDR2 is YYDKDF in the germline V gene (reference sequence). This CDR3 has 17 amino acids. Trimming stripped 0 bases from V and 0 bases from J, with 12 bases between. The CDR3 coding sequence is TGTGCCACCAGCAGAGAGGGGCAGGTAGATAGCAATCAGCCCCAGCATTTT. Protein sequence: CATSREGQVDSNQPQHF.

The CDR3 DNA reads TGTGCCAGCAGTTATCTGACTGATAATTCACCCCTCCACTTT. Translation: CASSYLTDNSPLHF. The gene calls are TRBV27 and TRBJ1-6; D is uncertain. V lost 4 bases to trimming and J lost 5 bases, with 9 bases between them. Per the germline V gene, CDR1 is MNHEY and CDR2 is SMNVEV (reference sequence). CDR3 length equals 14 residues.

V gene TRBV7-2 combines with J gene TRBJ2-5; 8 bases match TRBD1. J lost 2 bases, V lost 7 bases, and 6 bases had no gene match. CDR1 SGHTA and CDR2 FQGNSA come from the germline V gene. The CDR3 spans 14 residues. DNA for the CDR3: TGTGCCAGCACCCGGGACAGGCGACAAGAGACCCAGTACTTC. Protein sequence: CASTRDRRQETQYF.

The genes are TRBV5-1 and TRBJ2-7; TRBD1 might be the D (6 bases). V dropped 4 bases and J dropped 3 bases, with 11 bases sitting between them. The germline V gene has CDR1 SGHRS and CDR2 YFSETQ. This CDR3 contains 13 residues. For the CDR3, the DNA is TGCGCCAGCAGCCCTGGACAGCGCTACGAGCAGTACTTC. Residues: CASSPGQRYEQYF.

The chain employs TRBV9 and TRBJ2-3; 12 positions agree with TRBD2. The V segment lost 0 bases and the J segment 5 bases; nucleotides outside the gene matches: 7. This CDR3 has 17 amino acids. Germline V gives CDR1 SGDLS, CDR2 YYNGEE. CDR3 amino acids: CASSVGLAGGRVDTQYF. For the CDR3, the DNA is TGTGCCAGCAGCGTAGGGCTAGCGGGGGGGCGAGTAGATACGCAGTATTTT.

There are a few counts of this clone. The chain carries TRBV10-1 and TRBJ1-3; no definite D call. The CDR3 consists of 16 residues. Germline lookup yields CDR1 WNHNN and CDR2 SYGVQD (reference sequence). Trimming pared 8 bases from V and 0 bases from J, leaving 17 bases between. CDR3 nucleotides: TGCGCCAGCGAAGGAAGACCAGACAACTCTGGAAACACCATATATTTT. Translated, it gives CASEGRPDNSGNTIYF.

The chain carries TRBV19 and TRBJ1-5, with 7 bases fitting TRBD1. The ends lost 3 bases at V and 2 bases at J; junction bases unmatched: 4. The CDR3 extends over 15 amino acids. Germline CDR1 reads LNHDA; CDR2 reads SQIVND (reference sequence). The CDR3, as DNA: TGTGCCAGTAGTATCAGGGGGGCCGGCAATCAGCCCCAGCATTTT. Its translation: CASSIRGAGNQPQHF. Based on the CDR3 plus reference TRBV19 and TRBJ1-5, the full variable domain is DGGITQSPKYLFRKEGQNVTLSCEQNLNHDAMYWYRQDPGQGLRLIYYSQIVNDFQKGDIAEGYSVSREKKESFPLTVTSAQKNPTAFYLCASSIRGAGNQPQHFGDGTRLSIL.

CDR3 bases: TGTGCCAGCAGCCAAGATCCCGCCAGGGCAAGAAGCGAGCAGTACTTC. Translated, it gives CASSQDPARARSEQYF. The chain links TRBV14 to TRBJ2-7; D possibly corresponds to TRBD1 (5 bases). Germline V gene lookup returns CDR1 SGHDN and CDR2 FVKESK. The CDR3 sequence is 16 residues long. The V gene lost 0 bases and the J gene lost 6 bases, with 18 bases spanning the gap.

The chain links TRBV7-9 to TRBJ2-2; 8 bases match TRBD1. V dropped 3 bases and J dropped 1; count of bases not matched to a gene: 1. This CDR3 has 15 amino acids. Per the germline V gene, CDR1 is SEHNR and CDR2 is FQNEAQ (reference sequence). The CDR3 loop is CASSFGTGNTGELFF. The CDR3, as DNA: TGTGCCAGCAGCTTCGGGACAGGGAACACCGGGGAGCTGTTTTTT. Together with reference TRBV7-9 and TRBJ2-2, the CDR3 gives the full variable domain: DTGVSQNPRHKITKRGQNVTFRCDPISEHNRLYWYRQTLGQGPEFLTYFQNEAQLEKSRLLSDRFSAERPKGSFSTLEIQRTEQGDSAMYLCASSFGTGNTGELFFGEGSRLTVL.

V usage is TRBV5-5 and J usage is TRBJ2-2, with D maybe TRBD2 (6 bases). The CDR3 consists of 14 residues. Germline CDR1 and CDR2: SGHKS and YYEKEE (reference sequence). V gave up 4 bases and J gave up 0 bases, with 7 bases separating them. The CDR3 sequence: CASSGDSNTGELFF. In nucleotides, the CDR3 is TGTGCCAGCAGCGGGGACTCGAACACCGGGGAGCTGTTTTTT.

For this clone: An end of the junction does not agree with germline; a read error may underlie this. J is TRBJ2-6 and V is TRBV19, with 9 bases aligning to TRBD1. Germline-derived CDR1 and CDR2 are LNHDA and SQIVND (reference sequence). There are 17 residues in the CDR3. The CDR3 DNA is TGTGCCAGTAGCAAGACAGGGGGAAACTCTGGGGCCAGCGTCCTGACTTTC. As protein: CASSKTGGNSGASVLTF.

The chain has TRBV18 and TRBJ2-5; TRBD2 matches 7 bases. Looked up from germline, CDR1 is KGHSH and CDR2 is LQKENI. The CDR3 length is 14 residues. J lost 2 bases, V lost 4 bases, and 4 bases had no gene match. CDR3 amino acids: CASSRGGGQETQYF. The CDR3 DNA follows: TGTGCCAGCTCACGGGGCGGGGGTCAAGAGACCCAGTACTTC. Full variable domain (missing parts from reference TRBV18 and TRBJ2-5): NAGVMQNPRHLVRRRGQEARLRCSPMKGHSHVYWYRQLPEEGLKFMVYLQKENIIDESGMPKERFSAEFPKEGPSILRIQQVVRGDSAAYFCASSRGGGQETQYFGPGTRLLVL.

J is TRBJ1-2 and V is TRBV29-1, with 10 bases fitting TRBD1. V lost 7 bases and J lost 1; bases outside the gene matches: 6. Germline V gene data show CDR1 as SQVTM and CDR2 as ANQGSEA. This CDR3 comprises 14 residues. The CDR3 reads CSAGDRGLNYGYTF. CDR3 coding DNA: TGCAGCGCTGGGGACAGGGGTCTTAACTATGGCTACACCTTC.

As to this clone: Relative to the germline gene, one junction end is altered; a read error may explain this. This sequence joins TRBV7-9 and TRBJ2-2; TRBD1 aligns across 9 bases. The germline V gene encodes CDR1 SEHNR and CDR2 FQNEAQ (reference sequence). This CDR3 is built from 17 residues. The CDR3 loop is CSSSLGTGKLNTGELFF. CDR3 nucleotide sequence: TGTTCCAGCAGCTTAGGGACAGGGAAACTTAACACCGGGGAGCTGTTTTTT. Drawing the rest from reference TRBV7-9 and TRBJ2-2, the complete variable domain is DTGVSQNPRHKITKRGQNVTFRCDPISEHNRLYWYRQTLGQGPEFLTYFQNEAQLEKSRLLSDRFSAERPKGSFSTLEIQRTEQGDSAMYLCSSSLGTGKLNTGELFFGEGSRLTVL.

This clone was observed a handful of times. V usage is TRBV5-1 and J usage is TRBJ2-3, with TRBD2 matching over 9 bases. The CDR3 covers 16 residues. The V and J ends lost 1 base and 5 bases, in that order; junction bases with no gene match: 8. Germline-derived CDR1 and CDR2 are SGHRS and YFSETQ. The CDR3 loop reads CASSLFRGGAVDTQYF. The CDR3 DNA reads TGCGCCAGCAGCTTGTTCCGCGGGGGGGCAGTAGATACGCAGTATTTT. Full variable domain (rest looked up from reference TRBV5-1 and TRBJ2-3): KAGVTQTPRYLIKTRGQQVTLSCSPISGHRSVSWYQQTPGQGLQFLFEYFSETQRNKGNFPGRFSGRQFSNSRSEMNVSTLELGDSALYLCASSLFRGGAVDTQYFGPGTRLTVL.

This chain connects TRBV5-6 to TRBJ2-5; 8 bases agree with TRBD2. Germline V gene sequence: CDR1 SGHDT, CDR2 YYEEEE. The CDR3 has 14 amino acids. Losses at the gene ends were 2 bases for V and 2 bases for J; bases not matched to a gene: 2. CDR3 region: CASSFTGGQETQYF. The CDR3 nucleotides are TGTGCCAGCAGCTTCACGGGGGGGCAAGAGACCCAGTACTTC. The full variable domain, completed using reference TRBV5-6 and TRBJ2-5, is DAGVTQSPTHLIKTRGQQVTLRCSPKSGHDTVSWYQQALGQGPQFIFQYYEEEERQRGNFPDRFSGHQFPNYSSELNVNALLLGDSALYLCASSFTGGQETQYFGPGTRLLVL.